The 9 T cell receptor beta chains reported below all come from one sample, sequenced in a study of blood T cell repertoires in COVID-19. The method was immunoSEQ multiplex PCR; TCRdb's version includes in-frame clones alone and lacks a portion of them. The data contain roughly 62,000 clones, around 87% of them singletons. Sequenced input: peripheral blood. The receptors here all came from a human donor with active COVID-19. The donor label of this sample is uncertain.

This sequence joins TRBV28 and TRBJ2-7; 8 nucleotides line up with TRBD1. With 5 bases clipped from V and 5 bases from J, the junction kept 8 bases outside the gene matches. Germline CDR1 MDHEN, CDR2 SYDVKM. CDR3 length equals 14 residues. CDR3 nucleotide sequence: TGTGCCAGCAGTGCAGGGGGGACAGGTAACGAGCAGTACTTC. The encoded protein is CASSAGGTGNEQYF.

This chain links TRBV2 with TRBJ2-2; weak D call: TRBD1 (6 bases). Trimming left V 6 bases short and J 4 bases short, with 15 bases between. Germline loops: CDR1 SNHLY, CDR2 FYNNEI. This CDR3 region has 15 residues. Here the CDR3 DNA reads TGTGCCAGCAGGAGGGGGAGACAGATCACCGGGGAGCTGTTTTTT. This encodes CASRRGRQITGELFF.

This clone has only a few counts. Here the CDR3 DNA reads TGTGCCAGCGGGGGACTAGCGGGAGACGAGCAGTACTTC. Its translation is CASGGLAGDEQYF. This chain joins TRBV6-5 and TRBJ2-7; TRBD2 agrees at 14 bases. The germline V gene has CDR1 MNHEY and CDR2 SVGAGI. The CDR3 consists of 13 residues. V lost 8 bases and J lost 5; bases outside the gene matches: 2.

The chain employs TRBV7-2 and TRBJ2-7; 10 bases fit TRBD2. The length of the CDR3 is 14 residues. Germline values: CDR1 SGHTA, CDR2 FQGNSA. J was trimmed by 6 bases and V by 1 base; bases with no gene match: 3. CDR3 in DNA: TGTGCCAGCAGCTTAGTTTCTAGCGGGGGCGAGCAGTACTTC. As protein: CASSLVSSGGEQYF.

This chain joins TRBV24-1 and TRBJ2-3; D uncertain. The germline V gene encodes CDR1 KGHDR and CDR2 SFDVKD. V lost 4 bases, J lost 6 bases, and 7 bases lay in between. The CDR3 has 12 amino acids. The CDR3 spells CATSDLRDTQYF. CDR3 coding DNA: TGTGCCACCAGTGACTTACGGGATACGCAGTATTTT.

This clone was seen just once. V is TRBV5-1 and J is TRBJ2-7; TRBD1 matches 9 bases. The CDR3 sequence is 14 residues long. V trimming: 3 bases; J trimming: 5 bases; junction bases outside the gene matches: 6. Germline V CDR1 and CDR2: SGHRS, YFSETQ. The CDR3 region has the DNA TGCGCCAGCAGCTCTTACAGGGGGCTCAACGAGCAGTACTTC. As protein: CASSSYRGLNEQYF.

The chain uses TRBV6-5 and TRBJ1-1; TRBD1 aligns across 8 bases. The V and J ends lost 7 bases and 3 bases, in that order; junction bases with no gene match: 7. The CDR3 is 14 amino acids. Germline CDR1 reads MNHEY; CDR2 reads SVGAGI. In DNA, the CDR3 is TGTGCCAGCACTCCGGACAGGGCTGACACTGAAGCTTTCTTT. Protein sequence: CASTPDRADTEAFF.

The chain has TRBV28 and TRBJ1-1, with D possibly being TRBD1 (5 bases). The CDR3 is 17 amino acids. V was trimmed by 6 bases and J by 0 bases, leaving 20 bases between them. From germline, CDR1 is MDHEN and CDR2 SYDVKM. In DNA, the CDR3 is TGTGCCAGCAGCTTTTTTGAGGGGAGGGCCATGAACACTGAAGCTTTCTTT. Protein: CASSFFEGRAMNTEAFF. Drawing the rest from reference TRBV28 and TRBJ1-1, the complete variable domain is DVKVTQSSRYLVKRTGEKVFLECVQDMDHENMFWYRQDPGLGLRLIYFSYDVKMKEKGDIPEGYSVSREKKERFSLILESASTNQTSMYLCASSFFEGRAMNTEAFFGQGTRLTVV.

The count of this clone is one. The J gene is TRBJ2-3, the V gene TRBV7-3; D not resolved. This CDR3 region has 13 residues. V was shortened by 6 bases and J by 0 bases, with 7 bases between the two germline ends. The V gene's germline CDR1 is SGHTA and CDR2 FQGTGA. Here the CDR3 reads CASRYASTDTQYF. For the CDR3, the DNA is TGTGCCAGCAGATATGCGAGCACAGATACGCAGTATTTT.